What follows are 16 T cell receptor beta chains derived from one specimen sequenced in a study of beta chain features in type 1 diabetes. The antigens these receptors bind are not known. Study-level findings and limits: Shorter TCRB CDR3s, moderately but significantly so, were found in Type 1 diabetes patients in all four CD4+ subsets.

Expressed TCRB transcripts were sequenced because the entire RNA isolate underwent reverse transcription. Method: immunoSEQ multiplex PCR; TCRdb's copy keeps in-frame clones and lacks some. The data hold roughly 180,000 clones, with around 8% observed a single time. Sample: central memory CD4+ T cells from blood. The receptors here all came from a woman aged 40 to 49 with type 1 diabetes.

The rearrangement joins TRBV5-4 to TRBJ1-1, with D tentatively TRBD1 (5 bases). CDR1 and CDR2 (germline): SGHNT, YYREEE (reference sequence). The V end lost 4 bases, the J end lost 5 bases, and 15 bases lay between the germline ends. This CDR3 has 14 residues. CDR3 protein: CASSPGLLVTEAFF. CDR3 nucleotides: TGTGCCAGCAGCCCAGGGTTGTTGGTAACTGAAGCTTTCTTT.

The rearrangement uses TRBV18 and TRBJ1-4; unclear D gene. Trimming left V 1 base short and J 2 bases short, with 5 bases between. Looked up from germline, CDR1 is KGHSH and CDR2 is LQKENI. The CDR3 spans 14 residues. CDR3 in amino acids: CASSPRRTNEKLFF. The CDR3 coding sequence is TGTGCCAGCTCACCACGGCGGACTAATGAAAAACTGTTTTTT.

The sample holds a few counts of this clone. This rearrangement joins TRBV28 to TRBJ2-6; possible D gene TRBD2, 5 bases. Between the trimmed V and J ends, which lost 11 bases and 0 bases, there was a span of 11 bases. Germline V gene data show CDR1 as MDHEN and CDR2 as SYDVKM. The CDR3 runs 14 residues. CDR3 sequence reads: CAGGSSSGANVLTF. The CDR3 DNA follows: TGTGCCGGAGGAAGCAGCTCTGGGGCCAACGTCCTGACTTTC.

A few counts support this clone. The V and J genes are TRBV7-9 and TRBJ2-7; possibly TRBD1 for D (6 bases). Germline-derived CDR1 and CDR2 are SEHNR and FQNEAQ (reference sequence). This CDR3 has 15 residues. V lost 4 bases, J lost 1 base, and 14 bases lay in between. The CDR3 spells CASSSQQGGSYEQYF. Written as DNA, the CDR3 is TGTGCCAGCAGCTCCCAACAGGGCGGGTCCTACGAGCAGTACTTC.

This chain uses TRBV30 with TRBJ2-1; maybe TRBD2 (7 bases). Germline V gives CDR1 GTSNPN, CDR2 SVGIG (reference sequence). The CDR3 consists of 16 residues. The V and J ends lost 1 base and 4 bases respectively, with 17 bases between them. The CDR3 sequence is CAWSGGGGRGYNEQFF. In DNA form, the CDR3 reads TGTGCCTGGAGTGGCGGGGGCGGGAGAGGGTACAATGAGCAGTTCTTC. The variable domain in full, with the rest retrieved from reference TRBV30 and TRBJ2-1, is SQTIHQWPATLVQPVGSPLSLECTVEGTSNPNLYWYRQAAGRGLQLLFYSVGIGQISSEVPQNLSASRPQDRQFILSSKKLLLSDSGFYLCAWSGGGGRGYNEQFFGPGTRLTVL.

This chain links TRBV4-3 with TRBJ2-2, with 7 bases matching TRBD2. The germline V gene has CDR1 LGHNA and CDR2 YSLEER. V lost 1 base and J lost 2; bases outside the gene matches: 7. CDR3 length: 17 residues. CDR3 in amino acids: CASSQGLGRGNTGELFF. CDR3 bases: TGCGCCAGCAGCCAAGGGTTGGGGAGGGGTAACACCGGGGAGCTGTTTTTT.

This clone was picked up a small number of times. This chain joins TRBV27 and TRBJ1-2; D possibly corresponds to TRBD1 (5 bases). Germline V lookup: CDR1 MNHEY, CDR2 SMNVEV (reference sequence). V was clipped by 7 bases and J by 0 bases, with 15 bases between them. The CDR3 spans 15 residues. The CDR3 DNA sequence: TGTGCCAGCATGAGGAGGGACGGAGCTAACTATGGCTACACCTTC. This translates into CASMRRDGANYGYTF.

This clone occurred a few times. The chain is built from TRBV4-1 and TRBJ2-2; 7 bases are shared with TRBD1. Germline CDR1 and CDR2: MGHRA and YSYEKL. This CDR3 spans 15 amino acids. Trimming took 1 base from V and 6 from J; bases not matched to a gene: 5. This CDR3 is CASSQVTGSAGELFF. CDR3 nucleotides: TGCGCCAGCAGCCAAGTGACAGGGTCGGCCGGGGAGCTGTTTTTT.

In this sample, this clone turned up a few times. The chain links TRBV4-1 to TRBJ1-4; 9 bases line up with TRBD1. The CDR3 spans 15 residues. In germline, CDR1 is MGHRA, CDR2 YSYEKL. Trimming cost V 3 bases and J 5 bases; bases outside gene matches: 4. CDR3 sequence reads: CASSHGQGPNEKLFF. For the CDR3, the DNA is TGCGCCAGCAGCCATGGACAGGGGCCGAATGAAAAACTGTTTTTT.

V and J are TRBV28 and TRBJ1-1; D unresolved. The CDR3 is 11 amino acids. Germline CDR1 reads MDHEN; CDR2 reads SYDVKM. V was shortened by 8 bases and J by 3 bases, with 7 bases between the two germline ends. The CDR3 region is CASHGDTEAFF. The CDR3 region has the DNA TGTGCCAGCCACGGGGACACTGAAGCTTTCTTT.

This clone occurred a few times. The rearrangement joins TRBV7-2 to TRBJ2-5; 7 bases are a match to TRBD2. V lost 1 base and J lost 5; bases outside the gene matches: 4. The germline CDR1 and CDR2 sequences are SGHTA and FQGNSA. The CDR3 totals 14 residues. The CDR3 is CASSLGRGTETQYF. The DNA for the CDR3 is TGTGCCAGCAGCTTAGGGCGGGGGACGGAGACCCAGTACTTC.

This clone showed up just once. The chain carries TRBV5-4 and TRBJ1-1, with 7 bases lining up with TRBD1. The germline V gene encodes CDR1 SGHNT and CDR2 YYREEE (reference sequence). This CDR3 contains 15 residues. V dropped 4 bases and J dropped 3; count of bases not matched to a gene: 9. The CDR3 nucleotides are TGTGCCAGCAGCCAAGAAGGGGGCGGGTACACTGAAGCTTTCTTT. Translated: CASSQEGGGYTEAFF.

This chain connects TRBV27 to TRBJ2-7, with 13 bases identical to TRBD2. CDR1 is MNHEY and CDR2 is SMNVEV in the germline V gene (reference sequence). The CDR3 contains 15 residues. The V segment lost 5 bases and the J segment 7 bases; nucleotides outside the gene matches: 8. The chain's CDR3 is CASSGGTSGNREQYF. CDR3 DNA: TGTGCCAGCAGTGGAGGGACTAGCGGGAACAGGGAGCAGTACTTC.

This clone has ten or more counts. Written as DNA, the CDR3 is TGTGCCAGTAGTATAGGGGCATCCTACAATGAGCAGTTCTTC. This gives the protein CASSIGASYNEQFF. V gene TRBV19 combines with J gene TRBJ2-1; D call uncertain. V lost 1 base, J lost 1 base, and 5 bases lay in between. Germline V gene data show CDR1 as LNHDA and CDR2 as SQIVND (reference sequence). The CDR3 is 14 amino acids.

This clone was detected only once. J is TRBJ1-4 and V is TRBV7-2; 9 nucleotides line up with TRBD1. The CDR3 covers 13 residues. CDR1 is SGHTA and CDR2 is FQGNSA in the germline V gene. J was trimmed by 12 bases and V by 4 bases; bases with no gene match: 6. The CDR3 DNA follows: TGTGCCAGCAGCTCGGACAGGGGCACTGAACTGTTTTTT. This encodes CASSSDRGTELFF. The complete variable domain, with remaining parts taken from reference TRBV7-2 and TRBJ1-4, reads GAGVSQSPSNKVTEKGKDVELRCDPISGHTALYWYRQSLGQGLEFLIYFQGNSAPDKSGLPSDRFSAERTGGSVSTLTIQRTQQEDSAVYLCASSSDRGTELFFGSGTQLSVL.

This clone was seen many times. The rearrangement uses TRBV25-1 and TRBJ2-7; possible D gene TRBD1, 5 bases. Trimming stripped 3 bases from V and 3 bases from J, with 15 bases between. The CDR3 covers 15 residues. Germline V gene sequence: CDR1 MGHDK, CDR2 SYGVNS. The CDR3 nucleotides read TGTGCCAGCAGTGATACAGGACCTAAGATCTACGAGCAGTACTTC. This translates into CASSDTGPKIYEQYF.